These 30 T cell receptor beta chains originate from one sample sequenced in a study of blood T cells in healthy people across ages. Through a sample-barcoded 5' primer and a J-beta primer mix, a second PCR was run for roughly 6 to 12 cycles. TCRdb re-analysed the 5' RACE reads in MiXCR, keeping a single row per CDR3 protein. The table has 850,000 or so distinct CDR3 sequences, less than 35% seen once; the top ten hold roughly 17%. The sequenced sample consisted of blood. Receptors originate from a woman of 80 years or more in good health.

The table lists this clonotype with many counts. The CDR3 region is CASRSRLALSYEQYF. CDR3 coding DNA: TGTGCCAGCAGGTCCCGACTAGCCCTCTCCTACGAGCAGTACTTC. The rearrangement uses TRBV5-6 and TRBJ2-7, with 7 bases lining up with TRBD2. The CDR3 spans 15 residues. After removal of 5 bases from V and 0 bases from J, the junction contained 8 bases not matched to a gene. CDR1 and CDR2 from the germline V gene are SGHDT and YYEEEE.

At least ten counts were recorded for this clonotype. This chain uses TRBV7-6 with TRBJ2-1, with 9 nucleotides matching TRBD2. With V trimmed by 5 bases and J by 3 bases, 5 bases remained unmatched. This CDR3 is built from 15 residues. Germline CDR1 is SGHVS and CDR2 is FNYEAQ. CDR3 sequence (DNA): TGTGCCAGCAGCCACCATAGCGGGGGCTACAATGAGCAGTTCTTC. It is translated as CASSHHSGGYNEQFF. Looking up the rest from reference TRBV7-6 and TRBJ2-1 gives the full variable domain: GAGVSQSPRYKVTKRGQDVALRCDPISGHVSLYWYRQALGQGPEFLTYFNYEAQQDKSGLPNDRFSAERPEGSISTLTIQRTEQRDSAMYRCASSHHSGGYNEQFFGPGTRLTVL.

The chain joins TRBV20-1 to TRBJ2-5; D gene ambiguous. CDR3 length: 14 amino acids. V lost 0 bases and J 5 bases, leaving 13 bases between the germline ends. Germline CDR1 is DFQATT and CDR2 is SNEGSKA (reference sequence). CDR3 coding DNA: TGCAGTGCTAGAGATGGGGTTTCCGGGGAGACCCAGTACTTC. It specifies CSARDGVSGETQYF.

This clonotype was found many times. The chain has TRBV10-3 and TRBJ2-5; 11 nucleotides match TRBD2. This CDR3 region has 15 residues. J was trimmed by 1 base and V by 6 bases; bases with no gene match: 4. The germline CDR1 and CDR2 sequences are ENHRY and SYGVKD. CDR3 loop: CAISAGTSGQETQYF. The CDR3 coding sequence is TGTGCCATCAGCGCCGGGACTAGCGGCCAAGAGACCCAGTACTTC.

To note about this clonotype: A clone one base away is much larger, so this may be a read error. The genes are TRBV20-1 and TRBJ2-1, with TRBD1 as a possible D gene (6 bases). The end of the DNA fits TRBJ2-7 better, so the J call may be wrong. Germline CDR1 and CDR2: DFQATT and SNEGSKA (reference sequence). The CDR3 covers 15 residues. The CDR3 nucleotides are TGCAGTGCTAGCTTGGGGGCGCCCATTTACAATGAGCAGTACTTC. This translates into CSASLGAPIYNEQYF.

Worth noting for this clonotype: This may arise from a read error, as a much more abundant clone is one base away. The chain recombines TRBV29-1 with TRBJ2-5, with 7 bases aligning to TRBD2. Germline assignment: CDR1 SQVTM and CDR2 ANQGSEA. CDR3 length: 14 amino acids. V trimming: 5 bases; J trimming: 13 bases; junction bases outside the gene matches: 19. The CDR3 nucleotides are TGCAGCGTTCCCTTATATCTAACTAGCGATGAGCTGTACTTC. As protein: CSVPLYLTSDELYF.

In its sample, this clonotype was seen many times. The chain uses TRBV28 and TRBJ2-3; D might be TRBD2 (6 bases). CDR1 and CDR2 from the germline V gene are MDHEN and SYDVKM. The CDR3 is made up of 13 amino acids. V lost 5 bases, J lost 8 bases, and 14 bases lay in between. CDR3 protein: CASSPGGPPTQYF. CDR3 bases: TGTGCCAGCAGTCCCGGAGGGCCCCCTACGCAGTATTTT. Filled out from reference TRBV28 and TRBJ2-3, the complete variable domain reads DVKVTQSSRYLVKRTGEKVFLECVQDMDHENMFWYRQDPGLGLRLIYFSYDVKMKEKGDIPEGYSVSREKKERFSLILESASTNQTSMYLCASSPGGPPTQYFGPGTRLTVL.

This clonotype was counted ten times or more. J is TRBJ2-4 and V is TRBV29-1; D remains ambiguous. Germline V gene sequence: CDR1 SQVTM, CDR2 ANQGSEA. CDR3 size: 14 residues. V dropped 5 bases and J dropped 3 bases, with 14 bases sitting between them. Written as DNA, the CDR3 is TGCAGCGTTCCGTCCGGGTCGAACAAAAACATTCAGTACTTC. Protein sequence: CSVPSGSNKNIQYF.

This clonotype was picked up a small number of times. Given a much more abundant clone one base away, this may be a read error. The CDR3 loop reads CASSSTGESSGEQYF. The CDR3, as DNA: TGCGCCAGCAGCTCGACCGGGGAATCATCTGGCGAGCAGTACTTC. The chain joins TRBV5-1 to TRBJ2-7; D might be TRBD2 (5 bases). Germline assignment: CDR1 SGHRS and CDR2 YFSETQ. This CDR3 has 15 amino acids. Between the trimmed V and J ends, which lost 3 bases and 6 bases, there was a span of 19 bases.

This clonotype was found a few times. The chain joins TRBV7-2 to TRBJ1-1, with unresolved D. The CDR3 loop spans 14 amino acids. The V and J ends lost 1 base and 6 bases respectively, with 12 bases between them. Looked up from germline, CDR1 is SGHTA and CDR2 is FQGNSA. CDR3 DNA: TGTGCCAGCAGCTTAGAGACGGAACGATCTGAAGCTTTCTTT. Protein: CASSLETERSEAFF.

This clonotype was counted ten times or more. This chain uses TRBV27 with TRBJ1-2; tentative D call: TRBD1 (5 bases). The CDR3 contains 14 residues. In germline, CDR1 is MNHEY, CDR2 SMNVEV (reference sequence). Deletions cut 3 bases from V and 8 bases from J, with 16 bases between. The chain's CDR3 is CASSFLTGRGGYTF. The CDR3 nucleotides read TGTGCCAGCAGTTTTTTGACCGGGAGGGGCGGCTACACCTTC.

This clonotype appeared a few times. V gene TRBV18 combines with J gene TRBJ2-3; D assignment may be TRBD1 or TRBD2 (5 bases each). The CDR3 length is 14 residues. CDR1 is KGHSH and CDR2 is LQKENI in the germline V gene. Deletions cut 8 bases from V and 4 bases from J, with 16 bases between. The CDR3 loop is CASRRGVHPDTQYF. In DNA form, the CDR3 reads TGTGCCAGCCGTAGAGGGGTCCATCCAGATACGCAGTATTTT. Full variable domain (remainder filled in from reference TRBV18 and TRBJ2-3): NAGVMQNPRHLVRRRGQEARLRCSPMKGHSHVYWYRQLPEEGLKFMVYLQKENIIDESGMPKERFSAEFPKEGPSILRIQQVVRGDSAAYFCASRRGVHPDTQYFGPGTRLTVL.

This clonotype was seen ten or more times. V is TRBV20-1 and J is TRBJ2-1; D gene ambiguous. Germline-derived CDR1 and CDR2 are DFQATT and SNEGSKA (reference sequence). This CDR3 contains 11 residues. The V gene lost 0 bases and the J gene lost 6 bases, with 3 bases spanning the gap. Here the CDR3 reads CSARDPNEQFF. The CDR3 DNA sequence: TGCAGTGCTAGAGATCCCAATGAGCAGTTCTTC.

This clonotype has only a few counts. This chain links TRBV12-3 or TRBV12-4 with TRBJ2-4; D gene uncertain. The CDR3 loop spans 15 amino acids. V lost 2 bases and J lost 13, with 21 bases in between. DNA of the CDR3: TGTGCCAGCAGTTTATCAGACCTCCGCTACAATGAGCAGTACTTC. Translation gives CASSLSDLRYNEQYF.

The chain couples TRBV2 to TRBJ2-3; D is unresolved. V was cut by 8 bases and J by 4 bases, with 10 bases left in between. The CDR3 sequence is 12 residues long. From germline, CDR1 is SNHLY and CDR2 FYNNEI. For the CDR3, the DNA is TGTGCCAGCCGGTTCCAAGCAGATACGCAGTATTTT. Protein product: CASRFQADTQYF. Filled out from reference TRBV2 and TRBJ2-3, the complete variable domain reads EPEVTQTPSHQVTQMGQEVILRCVPISNHLYFYWYRQILGQKVEFLVSFYNNEISEKSEIFDDQFSVERPDGSNFTLKIRSTKLEDSAMYFCASRFQADTQYFGPGTRLTVL.

Remarks on this clonotype: A much more abundant neighbour one base away suggests this may be a read error. The V call is TRBV3-1, the J call TRBJ2-6, with a tentative D call TRBD1 (5 bases). The V gene's germline CDR1 is LGHDT and CDR2 YNNKEL (reference sequence). CDR3 length: 16 residues. This CDR3 is CASSRADGSGANVRTF. The CDR3 bases are TGTGCCAGCAGCCGGGCAGACGGCTCTGGGGCCAACGTCCGGACTTTC.

Of note for this clonotype: A much larger clone differs by one base, so this may be a read error. Lacking the conserved final phenylalanine or tryptophan, this CDR3 likely reflects a read error. The genes are TRBV5-1 and TRBJ1-2, with 9 bases identical to TRBD1. Germline CDR1 and CDR2: SGHRS and YFSETQ. With 1 base clipped from V and 1 base from J, the junction kept 2 bases outside the gene matches. The CDR3 contains 15 residues. DNA of the CDR3: TGCGCCAGCAGCTTGACAGGGGGCTTTAACTATGGCTACACCTGC. It codes for CASSLTGGFNYGYTC.

This clonotype was found a few times. This sequence joins TRBV12-3 or TRBV12-4 and TRBJ2-7; D uncertain. The CDR3 has 15 residues. V was clipped by 7 bases and J by 3 bases, with 19 bases between them. Written as DNA, the CDR3 is TGTGCCAGCACCACCAGCACAAACCCATTCTACGAGCAGTACTTC. It yields the protein CASTTSTNPFYEQYF.

This clonotype showed up just a few times. This chain uses TRBV28 with TRBJ2-7; either TRBD1 or TRBD2 may fit D (5 bases each). V lost 6 bases, J lost 4 bases, and 19 bases lay in between. The V gene's germline CDR1 is MDHEN and CDR2 SYDVKM. The CDR3 has 15 amino acids. The CDR3 spells CASRNNPGPTYEQYF. The CDR3 DNA is TGTGCCAGCAGGAATAACCCGGGACCCACTTACGAGCAGTACTTC.

This clonotype was detected many times. The rearrangement uses TRBV3-1 and TRBJ1-5; D not certain. The CDR3 contains 15 residues. The ends were cut back, 4 bases at V and 7 bases at J, with 17 bases in the middle. Germline V gene lookup returns CDR1 LGHDT and CDR2 YNNKEL (reference sequence). The CDR3 nucleotides read TGTGCCAGCAGCCCCACGGCGGGTTTTGGCCAGCCCCAGCATTTT. Its translation is CASSPTAGFGQPQHF.

The chain is built from TRBV12-3 or TRBV12-4 and TRBJ2-3; the D gene is possibly TRBD2 (5 bases). Trimming stripped 4 bases from V and 4 bases from J, with 15 bases between. This CDR3 spans 15 amino acids. CDR3 DNA sequence: TGTGCCAGCAGTTACAGACGTCTGGGAGCAGATACGCAGTATTTT. Translated, it gives CASSYRRLGADTQYF.

This clonotype was seen only a few times. The chain links TRBV15 to TRBJ2-1, with 10 positions matching TRBD2. Germline V lookup: CDR1 LNHNV, CDR2 YYDKDF (reference sequence). The CDR3 is 17 amino acids. Trimming took 3 bases from V and 4 from J; bases not matched to a gene: 9. The CDR3 DNA sequence: TGTGCCACCAGCAGTGGGAGTCTAGCGGGGGTATACAATGAGCAGTTCTTC. Its protein product is CATSSGSLAGVYNEQFF.

At least ten counts were recorded for this clonotype. The rearrangement links TRBV14 to TRBJ2-3; 7 nucleotides line up with TRBD1. The germline V gene encodes CDR1 SGHDN and CDR2 FVKESK. The CDR3 contains 16 residues. V gave up 4 bases and J gave up 4 bases; unmatched junction bases: 11. CDR3 coding DNA: TGTGCCAGCAGCCCCCAAATAGGGGGCCTCGCAGATACGCAGTATTTT. This codes for CASSPQIGGLADTQYF.

Concerning this clonotype itself: A read error may account for a junction end that differs from germline. V and J are TRBV6-2 or TRBV6-3 and TRBJ1-6, with D possibly matching TRBD1 (5 bases). From germline, CDR1 is MNHEY and CDR2 SVGEGT. This CDR3 has 16 residues. The CDR3 DNA reads TGTGCCAGCAGTCCCATCCGGGGCGTGAGGAATTCACCCTTCCACTTT. Protein: CASSPIRGVRNSPFHF.

The CDR3 here is CASSLRQGRPTKDTQYF. The CDR3 nucleotides read TGTGCCAGCAGTCTTCGACAGGGGCGCCCCACTAAAGATACGCAGTATTTT. This sequence joins TRBV12-3 or TRBV12-4 and TRBJ2-3, with 8 nucleotides matching TRBD1. The CDR3 length is 17 residues. V gave up 5 bases and J gave up 5 bases; unmatched junction bases: 15.

This clonotype was seen repeatedly, ten times or more. The rearrangement uses TRBV12-3 or TRBV12-4 and TRBJ2-7; 10 bases are a match to TRBD1. V lost 4 bases and J lost 7; bases outside the gene matches: 7. This CDR3 comprises 14 residues. The CDR3 DNA follows: TGTGCCAGCAGTTCCGGACAGGGGGAGGGGGAGCAGTACTTC. This sequence encodes CASSSGQGEGEQYF.

This clonotype was seen ten or more times. The CDR3 reads CASSTSGGTRYTDTQYF. The CDR3 DNA reads TGTGCCAGCTCGACTAGCGGGGGGACGAGATACACAGATACGCAGTATTTT. The gene calls are TRBV6-5 and TRBJ2-3; TRBD2 matches at 13 bases. V lost 8 bases to trimming and J lost 2 bases; unmatched junction nucleotides: 10. Germline lookup yields CDR1 MNHEY and CDR2 SVGAGI. This CDR3 comprises 17 residues.

DNA of the CDR3: TGTGCCAGCAGCCAAGATTCAGGGCTCGGCTACACCTTC. Its translation: CASSQDSGLGYTF. The V and J genes are TRBV12-3 or TRBV12-4 and TRBJ1-2; a possible D gene is TRBD1 (5 bases). Trimming cost V 6 bases and J 8 bases, with 16 bases left between them. This CDR3 region has 13 residues.

This clonotype was seen at least ten times. The CDR3 DNA reads TGTGCCAGCAGCAACGTTGCACAGGGGGAAGACGAGCAGTACTTC. This sequence encodes CASSNVAQGEDEQYF. This chain joins TRBV28 and TRBJ2-7; 8 bases agree with TRBD1. The junction had 12 bases not matched to a gene; V was cut back by 6 bases and J by 5 bases. This CDR3 contains 15 residues. Germline V gene data show CDR1 as MDHEN and CDR2 as SYDVKM.

This clonotype was counted many times. CDR3 in amino acids: CASSLGWARSGANVLTF. CDR3 nucleotides: TGTGCCAGCAGCTTAGGATGGGCAAGGTCTGGGGCCAACGTCCTGACTTTC. The chain has TRBV7-6 and TRBJ2-6, with D hard to call. V gave up 1 base and J gave up 1 base, with 11 bases separating them. The CDR3 length is 17 residues. Germline V gene data show CDR1 as SGHVS and CDR2 as FNYEAQ.